The T cell receptor beta chain described here comes from a study of identical twins. Trimming at V came to 2 bases and at J to 5 bases, leaving 14 bases not matched to a gene. Per the germline V gene, CDR1 is MDHEN and CDR2 is SYDVKM. The CDR3 runs to 17 residues. TCRdb reanalysed the 5' RACE reads using MiXCR and keeps one entry per CDR3 protein. In the table there are hundreds of thousands of distinct CDR3 sequences, 15% to 20% of which are singletons. These sequences were also reported in another study, on T cells expressing NK-cell markers.

The sample taken for sequencing was PBMCs. The clonotype was recovered from a woman aged 18-30 years in good health. J is TRBJ2-7 and V is TRBV28; 8 bases agree with TRBD2. The CDR3: CASSLTPGGSGKHEQYF. The CDR3 DNA reads as TGTGCCAGCAGTTTAACACCTGGTGGTAGCGGGAAGCACGAGCAGTACTTC.